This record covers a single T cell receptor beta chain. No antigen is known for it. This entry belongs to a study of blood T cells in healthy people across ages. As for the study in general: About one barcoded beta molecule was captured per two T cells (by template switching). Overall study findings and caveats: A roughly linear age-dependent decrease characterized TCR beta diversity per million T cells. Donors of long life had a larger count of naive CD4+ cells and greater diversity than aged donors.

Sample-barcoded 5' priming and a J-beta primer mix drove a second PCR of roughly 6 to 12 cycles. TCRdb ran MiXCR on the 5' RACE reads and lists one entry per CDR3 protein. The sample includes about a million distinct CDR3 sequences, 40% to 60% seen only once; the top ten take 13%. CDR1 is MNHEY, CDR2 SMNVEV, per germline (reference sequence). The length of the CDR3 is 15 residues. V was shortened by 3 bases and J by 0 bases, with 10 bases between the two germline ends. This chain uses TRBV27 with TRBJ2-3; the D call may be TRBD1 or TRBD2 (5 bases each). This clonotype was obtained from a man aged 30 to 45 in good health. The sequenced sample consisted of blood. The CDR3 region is CASSFRGPSTDTQYF. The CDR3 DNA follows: TGTGCCAGCAGTTTTCGGGGCCCGAGCACAGATACGCAGTATTTT.